This paragraph covers one T cell receptor (beta chain) sequence. PCR used 60 Vbeta primers and 13 Jbeta primers. Using immunoSEQ multiplex PCR, the repertoire was profiled, and TCRdb retains in-frame clones only, with some absent. The data contain 250,000 to 350,000 clones, roughly 85% of them singletons. CDR1 and CDR2 (germline): LGHNT, FRNRAP. Trimming took 5 bases from V and 4 from J; bases not matched to a gene: 7. This CDR3 has 14 residues. This record belongs to a study of cytomegalovirus exposure and HLA in healthy donors. Participants comprised healthy donors of bone marrow. J is TRBJ1-2 and V is TRBV12-5; 7 nucleotides agree with TRBD1. This TCR was recovered from a middle-aged man in good health and CMV-seropositive. What was sequenced was PBMCs. CDR3 amino acids: CASGPNRGGYGYTF. DNA of the CDR3: TGTGCTAGTGGTCCGAACAGGGGTGGCTATGGCTACACCTTC.